Sequencing of this TCR beta chain was carried out in a study of blood T cell repertoires in COVID-19. As for the study in general: The United States, Italy and Spain supplied acute and convalescent COVID-19 samples. The analysed material was cDNA or gDNA that came from T cells, B-cell-depleted T cells, or PBMCs.

This CDR3 is built from 12 residues. The ends were cut back, 2 bases at V and 5 bases at J, with 7 bases in the middle. Per the germline V gene, CDR1 is WNHNN and CDR2 is SYGVQD (reference sequence). Original data processing: Estimated nucleated cell counts came from reference gene primer amplification. Profiled with immunoSEQ multiplex PCR; TCRdb holds only in-frame clones, not every one. Clonal size and the V and J genes are those of that table, whereas D and trimming came from the DNA. The sample shows approximately 99,000 clones, around 84% of them seen only once. The receptor comes from a woman aged 60 to 75 in a cohort sampled during active or convalescent COVID-19. Sequencing used peripheral blood. V gene TRBV10-1 combines with J gene TRBJ2-7, with unresolved D. The CDR3 coding sequence is TGCGCCAGCAGTGAGGTGGGCCACGAGCAGTACTTC. Residues: CASSEVGHEQYF.